This T cell receptor (beta chain) was captured in a study of metastatic and nonmetastatic thyroid tumors. The CDR3 has 14 residues. V shed 5 bases, J shed 4 bases, and the junction held 4 bases outside the gene matches. From germline, CDR1 is SNHLY and CDR2 FYNNEI. MiXCR was used by TCRdb to re-call the PCR reads. The data show more than 30,000 clones, approximately 19% seen once. Patients had received no treatment of any kind before thyroid surgery. This clone was recorded at least ten times. Sequencing input: blood. J is TRBJ2-1 and V is TRBV2; 8 nucleotides line up with TRBD2. The source is a female donor with papillary thyroid cancer or a benign thyroid nodule (not recorded which). Some clones in this sample may be carry-over from other donors' samples. The chain's CDR3 is CASSPGLGYNEQFF. The DNA of the CDR3 is TGTGCCAGCAGTCCGGGACTAGGGTACAATGAGCAGTTCTTC.